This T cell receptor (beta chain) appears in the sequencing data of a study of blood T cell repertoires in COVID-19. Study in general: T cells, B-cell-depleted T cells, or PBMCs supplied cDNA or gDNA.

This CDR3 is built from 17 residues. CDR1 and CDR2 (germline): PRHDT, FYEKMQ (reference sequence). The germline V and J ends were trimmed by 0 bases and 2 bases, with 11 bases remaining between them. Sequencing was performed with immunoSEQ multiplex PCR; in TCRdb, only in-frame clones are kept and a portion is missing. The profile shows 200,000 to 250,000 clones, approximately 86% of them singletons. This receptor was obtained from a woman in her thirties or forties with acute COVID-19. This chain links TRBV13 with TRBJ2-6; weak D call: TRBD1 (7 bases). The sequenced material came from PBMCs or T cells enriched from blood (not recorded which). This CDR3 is CASSLGRGVPGANVLTF. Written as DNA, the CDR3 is TGTGCCAGCAGCTTAGGCAGGGGGGTACCTGGGGCCAACGTCCTGACTTTC.